This T cell receptor (beta chain) was captured by sequencing in a study of cytomegalovirus exposure and HLA in healthy donors. As for the study in general: Early release data held tens of millions of unique TCRs from HLA-typed donors.

Healthy bone marrow donors made up the cohort. This PCR relied on a set of 60 Vbeta primers and 13 Jbeta primers. Methods used by the authors: As a later analysis found, there were 82 million or so unique TCR beta chains, of which roughly 11 million were shared. Clones were sequenced by immunoSEQ multiplex PCR, and TCRdb holds only the in-frame ones, with some missing. For V, J and clone size, that table is used; D and trimming come from the DNA. Of about 190,000 clones in the sample, approximately 78% were seen once. A word on this clone: What it binds is not known.

The study, taken as a whole, reports: For TCR beta chains, V- and J-gene trimming was later linked to a missense DCLRE1C variant.

The ends were cut back, 0 bases at V and 2 bases at J, with 8 bases in the middle. This CDR3 is 15 amino acids long. The germline V gene has CDR1 LNHNV and CDR2 YYDKDF (reference sequence). This chain joins TRBV15 and TRBJ1-3; no firm D call. This receptor was taken from a woman aged 30 to 39 in good health and CMV-seropositive. Sample: PBMCs. The CDR3 coding sequence is TGTGCCACCAGCAGAGATCACGGGACTGGAAACACCATATATTTT. The encoded protein is CATSRDHGTGNTIYF.